This record covers a single TCR beta chain. The authors' processing: Reference gene primer amplification in the assay estimated nucleated cell counts. The protocol was immunoSEQ multiplex PCR, while the TCRdb copy is restricted to in-frame clones and leaves out a portion. The V and J calls and clone size come from that table; D and trimming were worked out from the DNA. The repertoire consists of tens of thousands of clones, with about four fifths occurring once and the leading ten covering roughly 10%. The data are from a study of blood T cell repertoires in COVID-19. Turning to the study itself: Samples came from the United States, Italy and Spain, spanning acute and convalescent COVID-19.

The CDR3 sequence is 13 residues long. V shed 4 bases and J 6 bases; nucleotides not matched to a gene: 5. Germline values: CDR1 MNHEY, CDR2 SMNVEV (reference sequence). The chain has TRBV27 and TRBJ2-7; 8 bases line up with TRBD2. Sequenced sample: peripheral blood. The sequence was obtained from a man aged 55 to 69 with acute or convalescent COVID-19. The DNA of the CDR3 is TGTGCCAGCAGTTCCGGGACTAGTGTCGAGCAGTACTTC. Translation gives CASSSGTSVEQYF.